Presented here are 27 T cell receptor beta chains from one specimen sequenced in a study of cytomegalovirus exposure and HLA in healthy donors (dated by TCRdb to about 2017). Library preparation was by the immunoSEQ multiplex PCR assay. The multiplex PCR relied on a mix of 60 forward primers for TCR Vbeta segments and 13 reverse primers for TCR Jbeta segments. TCRdb obtained this table from immuneACCESS and retained in-frame rearrangements with V and J assigned. These tables miss some clones; where compared with another copy, unresolved V genes account for less than half of the shortfall, and the remainder is unexplained. For this sample the table gives roughly 180,000 clones, of which 8.5% to 10% were detected only once. The ten largest account for less than 1.5% of the sample. Sequencing was done on a sample of PBMCs. These receptors were taken from a woman under 40 in good health and CMV-seropositive.

This clone has a single count. V and J are TRBV4-1 and TRBJ2-1; no reliable D call. The CDR3 totals 14 residues. Germline-derived CDR1 and CDR2 are MGHRA and YSYEKL. V lost 0 bases and J lost 8, with 11 bases in between. CDR3: CASSQDRHKDEQFF. The CDR3 coding sequence is TGCGCCAGCAGCCAAGACAGGCACAAAGATGAGCAGTTCTTC.

The V gene is TRBV30, the J gene TRBJ1-4, with D perhaps matching TRBD1 (6 bases). The CDR3 loop spans 12 amino acids. Germline V lookup: CDR1 GTSNPN, CDR2 SVGIG (reference sequence). Trimming pared 2 bases from V and 8 bases from J, leaving 9 bases between. CDR3 loop: CAWSQGSEKLFF. For the CDR3, the DNA is TGTGCCTGGAGTCAGGGGTCCGAAAAACTGTTTTTT. Filled out from reference TRBV30 and TRBJ1-4, the complete variable domain reads SQTIHQWPATLVQPVGSPLSLECTVEGTSNPNLYWYRQAAGRGLQLLFYSVGIGQISSEVPQNLSASRPQDRQFILSSKKLLLSDSGFYLCAWSQGSEKLFFGSGTQLSVL.

The CDR3 nucleotides read TGCGCCAGCAGCTACCAGGGAGCGGGAGGGGATGGTGCGCAGTATTTT. It encodes CASSYQGAGGDGAQYF. The chain employs TRBV5-1 and TRBJ2-3; 10 nucleotides match TRBD2. J was trimmed by 10 bases and V by 3 bases; bases with no gene match: 14. Germline values: CDR1 SGHRS, CDR2 YFSETQ. The CDR3 is 16 amino acids.

The rearrangement joins TRBV5-8 to TRBJ2-5; no clear D. The CDR3 is 18 residues long. The germline V and J ends were trimmed by 0 bases and 2 bases, with 20 bases remaining between them. Germline V gives CDR1 SGHTS, CDR2 YDEGEE. CDR3 region: CASSLGGLPVVSQETQYF. The CDR3 region has the DNA TGTGCCAGCAGCTTGGGAGGTCTGCCGGTCGTCAGTCAAGAGACCCAGTACTTC.

This clone was counted between two and nine times. The chain combines TRBV6-6 with TRBJ2-2; TRBD1 aligns across 8 bases. The V segment lost 7 bases and the J segment 6 bases; nucleotides outside the gene matches: 7. CDR3 length: 14 amino acids. The germline V gene encodes CDR1 MNHNY and CDR2 SVGAGI (reference sequence). In DNA, the CDR3 is TGTGCCAGCACCAAGACACAGGGGGCCGGGGAGCTGTTTTTT. This translates into CASTKTQGAGELFF.

The chain uses TRBV6-6 and TRBJ1-4; possibly TRBD1 for D (6 bases). Germline V CDR1 and CDR2: MNHNY, SVGAGI (reference sequence). V lost 4 bases and J 7 bases, leaving 19 bases between the germline ends. The CDR3 covers 16 residues. The CDR3 sequence: CASSSPLDSEGEKLFF. CDR3 bases: TGTGCCAGCAGTTCCCCTTTGGACAGCGAGGGTGAAAAACTGTTTTTT.

This clone was observed a few times. The chain is built from TRBV5-3 and TRBJ1-2, with 12 bases identical to TRBD1. TRBV5-3 falls under the ORF class, with uncertain function. J was trimmed by 7 bases and V by 0 bases; bases with no gene match: 10. The CDR3 runs to 17 residues. CDR3 protein: CARSLGSGDRGRFGYTF. CDR3 DNA sequence: TGTGCCAGAAGCTTGGGGTCAGGGGACAGGGGGCGTTTTGGCTACACCTTC.

The gene calls are TRBV5-4 and TRBJ2-5; 8 bases are a match to TRBD2. The junction had 17 bases not matched to a gene; V was cut back by 0 bases and J by 10 bases. CDR1 and CDR2 from the germline V gene are SGHNT and YYREEE (reference sequence). CDR3 length equals 17 residues. The CDR3 region has the DNA TGTGCCAGCAGCTTGGGCCCCCAGCGGGGGTCCTCCGGGGGCCAGTACTTC. It specifies CASSLGPQRGSSGGQYF. The variable domain in full, completed from reference TRBV5-4 and TRBJ2-5, reads ETGVTQSPTHLIKTRGQQVTLRCSSQSGHNTVSWYQQALGQGPQFIFQYYREEENGRGNFPPRFSGLQFPNYSSELNVNALELDDSALYLCASSLGPQRGSSGGQYFGPGTRLLVL.

Only a few counts were recorded for this clone. The chain carries TRBV4-1 and TRBJ2-2, with a weak D call TRBD1 (5 bases). The germline gives CDR1 MGHRA, CDR2 YSYEKL. The germline V and J ends were trimmed by 3 bases and 5 bases, with 10 bases remaining between them. This CDR3 has 14 amino acids. CDR3 sequence (DNA): TGCGCCAGCAGCCATACACAGGCTACCGGGGAGCTGTTTTTT. Translated: CASSHTQATGELFF.

The rearrangement links TRBV11-2 to TRBJ2-7, with 9 bases matching TRBD2. The V gene end was trimmed by 5 bases and the J gene end by 0 bases; junction bases not matched to a gene: 8. The CDR3 has 16 amino acids. Germline CDR1 and CDR2: SGHAT and FQNNGV. The CDR3 reads CASSLTSGYLSYEQYF. CDR3 coding DNA: TGTGCCAGCAGCCTTACTAGCGGGTATCTCTCCTACGAGCAGTACTTC.

This clone has only one observation. Its ends do not fully match the called genes, so a read error is possible. This specimen includes other DNA sequences encoding the same CDR3. V usage is TRBV4-1 and J usage is TRBJ2-7; D is possibly TRBD1 (6 bases). The CDR3 totals 12 residues. Germline CDR1 reads MGHRA; CDR2 reads YSYEKL. CDR3: CASTGRGHEQYF. The DNA for the CDR3 is TGCGCAAGCACGGGCAGGGGCCACGAGCAGTACTTC.

This clone was seen more than once but under ten times. J is TRBJ2-2 and V is TRBV12-5; 8 nucleotides match TRBD2. Per germline, CDR1 LGHNT and CDR2 FRNRAP. This CDR3 has 22 residues. Trimming cost V 0 bases and J 3 bases; bases outside gene matches: 21. The CDR3 DNA reads as TGTGCTAGTGGTTTGGTTTTCCGCGGTGGGACTAGGGGGGGGCCCGACACCGGGGAGCTGTTTTTT. It specifies CASGLVFRGGTRGGPDTGELFF. The full variable domain, rest sourced from reference TRBV12-5 and TRBJ2-2, is DARVTQTPRHKVTEMGQEVTMRCQPILGHNTVFWYRQTMMQGLELLAYFRNRAPLDDSGMPKDRFSAEMPDATLATLKIQPSEPRDSAVYFCASGLVFRGGTRGGPDTGELFFGEGSRLTVL.

A few counts support this clone. This sequence joins TRBV10-3 and TRBJ2-5; 9 bases agree with TRBD1. CDR3 size: 14 residues. The germline V gene encodes CDR1 ENHRY and CDR2 SYGVKD. V was pared by 5 bases and J by 3 bases, with 4 bases of the junction left unmatched. CDR3 coding DNA: TGTGCCATCAGTTCGGACAGGGGAGAAGAGACCCAGTACTTC. Translation gives CAISSDRGEETQYF.

The chain is built from TRBV9 and TRBJ2-2, with 9 nucleotides matching TRBD2. J was trimmed by 3 bases and V by 3 bases; bases with no gene match: 3. The germline gives CDR1 SGDLS, CDR2 YYNGEE. The CDR3 is 15 residues long. The CDR3 reads CASSARTSDTGELFF. The DNA for the CDR3 is TGTGCCAGCAGCGCTCGGACTAGCGACACCGGGGAGCTGTTTTTT.

The sample holds a few counts of this clone. The V call is TRBV5-1, the J call TRBJ2-3; 9 bases are shared with TRBD1. The J segment lost 3 bases and the V segment lost 4 bases, leaving 9 bases of the junction unmatched. Germline-derived CDR1 and CDR2 are SGHRS and YFSETQ. The CDR3 sequence is 16 residues long. CDR3 loop: CASSAGQGLTTDTQYF. CDR3 bases: TGCGCCAGCAGCGCGGGACAGGGTTTAACGACAGATACGCAGTATTTT. Variable domain in full (rest from reference TRBV5-1 and TRBJ2-3): KAGVTQTPRYLIKTRGQQVTLSCSPISGHRSVSWYQQTPGQGLQFLFEYFSETQRNKGNFPGRFSGRQFSNSRSEMNVSTLELGDSALYLCASSAGQGLTTDTQYFGPGTRLTVL.

The V call is TRBV12-5, the J call TRBJ1-3; D ambiguous. The length of the CDR3 is 14 residues. CDR1 is LGHNT, CDR2 FRNRAP, per germline. Deletions cut 1 base from V and 4 bases from J, with 8 bases between. CDR3 loop: CASGLGNSGNTIYF. In DNA form, the CDR3 reads TGTGCTAGTGGTTTGGGAAACAGCGGAAACACCATATATTTT. Together with reference TRBV12-5 and TRBJ1-3, the CDR3 gives the full variable domain: DARVTQTPRHKVTEMGQEVTMRCQPILGHNTVFWYRQTMMQGLELLAYFRNRAPLDDSGMPKDRFSAEMPDATLATLKIQPSEPRDSAVYFCASGLGNSGNTIYFGEGSWLTVV.

Remarks on this clone: In the same sample, other DNA sequences code for this CDR3. V is TRBV5-6 and J is TRBJ2-3; 11 bases align to TRBD2. With 1 base clipped from V and 4 bases from J, the junction kept 8 bases outside the gene matches. The CDR3 is 17 amino acids. Germline V lookup: CDR1 SGHDT, CDR2 YYEEEE. CDR3 sequence: CASSLSTSGRGPDTQYF. The DNA of the CDR3 is TGTGCCAGCAGCTTGAGTACTAGCGGGAGAGGTCCAGATACGCAGTATTTT. The full variable domain, its missing parts supplied by reference TRBV5-6 and TRBJ2-3, is DAGVTQSPTHLIKTRGQQVTLRCSPKSGHDTVSWYQQALGQGPQFIFQYYEEEERQRGNFPDRFSGHQFPNYSSELNVNALLLGDSALYLCASSLSTSGRGPDTQYFGPGTRLTVL.

This clone was observed a few times. The chain has TRBV5-5 and TRBJ2-3; no definite D call. Trimming shortened V by 4 bases and J by 2 bases, and 5 bases separated the two germline ends. Per germline, CDR1 SGHKS and CDR2 YYEKEE (reference sequence). This CDR3 is 12 amino acids long. The CDR3 nucleotides read TGTGCCAGCAGCCCCGTCACAGATACGCAGTATTTT. Protein sequence: CASSPVTDTQYF.

This clone has more than one count but fewer than ten. This chain links TRBV30 with TRBJ1-2, with 7 bases that match TRBD1. The V gene's germline CDR1 is GTSNPN and CDR2 SVGIG (reference sequence). After removal of 7 bases from V and 2 bases from J, the junction contained 7 bases not matched to a gene. The length of the CDR3 is 13 residues. In DNA form, the CDR3 reads TGTGCCTCACCCCTGACAGGGAACTATGGCTACACCTTC. Its translation is CASPLTGNYGYTF.

The genes are TRBV12-5 and TRBJ2-3, with 9 bases matching TRBD2. CDR1 LGHNT and CDR2 FRNRAP come from the germline V gene. V was pared by 7 bases and J by 5 bases, with 10 bases of the junction left unmatched. The CDR3 is 15 amino acids. CDR3 bases: TGTGCTAGTGCTGGCGCGGGAGGGCCGAGAGATACGCAGTATTTT. It encodes CASAGAGGPRDTQYF.

Points on this clone: At the DNA level, this CDR3 is encoded by other sequences in the same sample as well. J is TRBJ1-5 and V is TRBV30; possibly TRBD1 for D (5 bases). V gave up 1 base and J gave up 4 bases, with 8 bases separating them. The CDR3 extends over 13 amino acids. CDR1 GTSNPN and CDR2 SVGIG come from the germline V gene (reference sequence). The CDR3 DNA is TGTGCCTGGAGTGCTGGGGCAAATCAGCCCCAGCATTTT. Translating gives CAWSAGANQPQHF.

V is TRBV21-1 and J is TRBJ1-5. TRBV21-1 constitutes a pseudogene. CDR3 length: 16 amino acids. Written as DNA, the CDR3 is TGTGCCAGCGGGGAGGACATTTACGCTAGCAATCAGCCCCAGCATTTT. This gives the protein CASGEDIYASNQPQHF.

This clone was detected a few times. The DNA of the CDR3 is TGTGCCAGCACTTTTTGGGGAGAAGAGACCCAGTACTTC. It is translated as CASTFWGEETQYF. V usage is TRBV25-1 and J usage is TRBJ2-5; a possible D gene is TRBD2 (5 bases). The germline gives CDR1 MGHDK, CDR2 SYGVNS. V was cut by 7 bases and J by 3 bases, with 12 bases left in between. This CDR3 has 13 residues.

The chain carries TRBV9 and TRBJ2-7; 7 positions match TRBD1. The V and J ends lost 3 bases and 5 bases, in that order; junction bases with no gene match: 11. Germline V gene lookup returns CDR1 SGDLS and CDR2 YYNGEE. CDR3 length: 15 residues. In DNA form, the CDR3 reads TGTGCCAGCAGCGCAACAGGGGTTAAATCACACGAGCAGTACTTC. Translation: CASSATGVKSHEQYF.

This clone was seen a handful of times. CDR3: CASFSGETQYF. The CDR3 nucleotides read TGTGCCAGCTTCTCAGGCGAGACCCAGTACTTC. The rearrangement uses TRBV7-9 and TRBJ2-5; the D is unclear. The CDR3 has 11 amino acids. V was cut by 8 bases and J by 5 bases, with 9 bases left in between. Germline V gives CDR1 SEHNR, CDR2 FQNEAQ (reference sequence).

This clone was counted only a few times. The DNA of the CDR3 is TGTGCCTGGAGGTCTAGCGGGAGTATCAATGAGCAGTTCTTC. It specifies CAWRSSGSINEQFF. The V and J genes are TRBV30 and TRBJ2-1; 10 bases align to TRBD2. CDR3 size: 14 residues. Germline V gene lookup returns CDR1 GTSNPN and CDR2 SVGIG (reference sequence). J gave up 6 bases and V 3 bases, and 5 bases lay outside the gene matches.

In this sample, this clone turned up a few times. V usage is TRBV28 and J usage is TRBJ1-5; D may be TRBD1 (6 bases). The V end lost 4 bases, the J end lost 1 base, and 11 bases lay between the germline ends. This CDR3 has 15 residues. CDR1 MDHEN and CDR2 SYDVKM come from the germline V gene. The CDR3 region has the DNA TGTGCCAGCAGTTGGCAGGGGATGAGCAATCAGCCCCAGCATTTT. It specifies CASSWQGMSNQPQHF. Supplemented by reference TRBV28 and TRBJ1-5, the full variable domain reads DVKVTQSSRYLVKRTGEKVFLECVQDMDHENMFWYRQDPGLGLRLIYFSYDVKMKEKGDIPEGYSVSREKKERFSLILESASTNQTSMYLCASSWQGMSNQPQHFGDGTRLSIL.